This passage covers 21 T cell receptor beta chains from one sample sequenced in a study of cytomegalovirus exposure and HLA in healthy donors. Primers for the PCR totalled 60 Vbeta and 13 Jbeta. Data came from immunoSEQ multiplex PCR; TCRdb stores just in-frame clones and leaves some out. The sample has some 200,000 clones, about 90% seen once; the top ten hold roughly 0.24%. The specimen sequenced was PBMCs. These receptor sequences come from a girl less than two years old in good health and CMV-seronegative.

The chain has TRBV5-1 and TRBJ1-6, with 8 bases aligning to TRBD1. Trimming took 1 base from V and 9 from J; bases not matched to a gene: 9. CDR3 length: 16 amino acids. Germline loops: CDR1 SGHRS, CDR2 YFSETQ. The CDR3 here is CASSLSGQVLGSPLHF. DNA for the CDR3: TGCGCCAGCAGCTTGTCGGGACAGGTGTTGGGTTCACCCCTCCACTTT.

The rearrangement uses TRBV6-1 and TRBJ1-5; 7 bases match TRBD1. The V and J ends lost 3 bases and 5 bases, in that order; junction bases with no gene match: 1. This CDR3 has 13 amino acids. Germline V gene data show CDR1 as MNHNS and CDR2 as SASEGT. The CDR3 sequence is CASSDRGDQPQHF. For the CDR3, the DNA is TGTGCCAGCAGTGACAGGGGGGATCAGCCCCAGCATTTT.

V is TRBV12-5 and J is TRBJ2-2; a possible D gene is TRBD1 (6 bases). Trimming took off 7 bases at V and 0 bases at J, with 12 bases between the two ends. In germline, CDR1 is LGHNT, CDR2 FRNRAP. This CDR3 is built from 15 residues. In DNA, the CDR3 is TGTGCTAGTGAGGGGGACGGACCGAACACCGGGGAGCTGTTTTTT. This sequence encodes CASEGDGPNTGELFF.

This CDR3 reads CASSPHRAGTDTQYF. For the CDR3, the DNA is TGTGCCAGCTCACCCCACCGCGCGGGAACAGATACGCAGTATTTT. The chain uses TRBV18 and TRBJ2-3, with D perhaps TRBD2 (6 bases). Deletions cut 3 bases from V and 3 bases from J, with 13 bases between. Germline V gene lookup returns CDR1 KGHSH and CDR2 LQKENI. The CDR3 has 15 residues.

The V gene is TRBV25-1, the J gene TRBJ2-7; 7 nucleotides line up with TRBD1. Germline V gives CDR1 MGHDK, CDR2 SYGVNS. CDR3 length equals 16 residues. The trim removed 0 bases at V and 4 bases at J, leaving 9 bases unmatched. The CDR3 loop is CASSEYGFKTGYEQYF. DNA of the CDR3: TGTGCCAGCAGTGAATATGGCTTTAAGACAGGGTACGAGCAGTACTTC.

The V call is TRBV14, the J call TRBJ1-6, with D unresolved. There are 14 residues in the CDR3. Trimming took 0 bases from V and 11 from J, leaving 11 bases between them. Per the germline V gene, CDR1 is SGHDN and CDR2 is FVKESK. The CDR3 nucleotides are TGTGCCAGCAGCCAAGAAGCAGGAAGACCACCCCTCCACTTT. Translating gives CASSQEAGRPPLHF.

CDR3 coding DNA: TGTGCCAGCAGTCCCCCGGGGGTGATCTACGAGCAGTACTTC. It is translated as CASSPPGVIYEQYF. This chain links TRBV6-5 with TRBJ2-7; TRBD2 is a possible D gene (6 bases). Germline loops: CDR1 MNHEY, CDR2 SVGAGI. The CDR3 contains 14 residues. Trimming cost V 5 bases and J 3 bases, with 14 bases left between them.

With regard to this clone: Other DNA sequences in the sample encode the same CDR3. V and J are TRBV19 and TRBJ2-7; a possible D gene is TRBD2 (6 bases). The V and J ends lost 1 base and 4 bases respectively, with 8 bases between them. The germline gives CDR1 LNHDA, CDR2 SQIVND (reference sequence). The CDR3 is 13 amino acids. CDR3 sequence reads: CASSIVGGYEQYF. The CDR3 bases are TGTGCCAGTAGTATAGTTGGGGGGTACGAGCAGTACTTC.

J is TRBJ2-1 and V is TRBV7-3; 9 positions agree with TRBD2. CDR1 is SGHTA and CDR2 is FQGTGA in the germline V gene. With 4 bases clipped from V and 2 bases from J, the junction kept 3 bases outside the gene matches. The CDR3 spans 15 residues. The CDR3 DNA sequence: TGTGCCAGCAGCTATGGCGGGGGGGCCTACAATGAGCAGTTCTTC. The encoded protein is CASSYGGGAYNEQFF.

The V and J genes are TRBV7-9 and TRBJ2-5; tentatively, D is TRBD1 (5 bases). The CDR3 totals 14 residues. V lost 3 bases and J 4 bases, leaving 12 bases between the germline ends. Looked up from germline, CDR1 is SEHNR and CDR2 is FQNEAQ (reference sequence). The CDR3: CASSFAGRIETQYF. DNA for the CDR3: TGTGCCAGCAGCTTTGCAGGGCGGATAGAGACCCAGTACTTC.

J is TRBJ2-5 and V is TRBV4-1; TRBD2 matches at 11 bases. Germline CDR1 MGHRA, CDR2 YSYEKL. Losses at the gene ends were 4 bases for V and 5 bases for J; bases not matched to a gene: 9. CDR3 length: 16 amino acids. The CDR3 loop reads CASSPHTSGGRETQYF. The DNA for the CDR3 is TGCGCCAGCAGCCCCCATACTAGCGGGGGTCGGGAGACCCAGTACTTC.

The chain employs TRBV11-2 and TRBJ2-7; no reliable D call. This CDR3 has 15 amino acids. The V and J ends lost 0 bases and 2 bases respectively, with 11 bases between them. Germline-derived CDR1 and CDR2 are SGHAT and FQNNGV. The CDR3 spells CASSLEAHSAYEQYF. The CDR3 region has the DNA TGTGCCAGCAGCTTAGAAGCGCATTCAGCCTACGAGCAGTACTTC.

This clone was seen a single time. This chain connects TRBV2 to TRBJ2-1; D not resolved. V was trimmed by 7 bases and J by 4 bases, leaving 5 bases between them. Per the germline V gene, CDR1 is SNHLY and CDR2 is FYNNEI. The CDR3 consists of 11 residues. In DNA form, the CDR3 reads TGTGCCAGCATGGCATACAATGAGCAGTTCTTC. Amino acid sequence: CASMAYNEQFF.

This clone is a singleton in its sample. This chain joins TRBV6-1 and TRBJ2-7; 10 bases agree with TRBD1. The CDR3 covers 14 residues. V lost 4 bases and J lost 4; bases outside the gene matches: 4. Germline CDR1 MNHNS, CDR2 SASEGT. Written as DNA, the CDR3 is TGTGCCAGCAGTGTTGACAGGGGGCTTTACGAGCAGTACTTC. Protein: CASSVDRGLYEQYF.

This clone came up once. The J gene is TRBJ1-1, the V gene TRBV7-9, with 9 bases identical to TRBD1. This CDR3 spans 15 amino acids. V was clipped by 2 bases and J by 2 bases; unmatched bases: 3. Germline assignment: CDR1 SEHNR and CDR2 FQNEAQ (reference sequence). The CDR3 DNA reads TGTGCCAGCAGCTTACCGACAGGGGGAAACACTGAAGCTTTCTTT. This translates into CASSLPTGGNTEAFF.

The CDR3 region is CASSSGLAETQYF. CDR3 DNA sequence: TGTGCCAGCAGCTCCGGACTAGCGGAGACCCAGTACTTC. The chain employs TRBV11-1 and TRBJ2-5; 9 bases align to TRBD2. The germline V gene encodes CDR1 SGHAT and CDR2 FQDESV (reference sequence). The CDR3 has 13 residues. Trimming removed 4 bases from V and 5 bases from J; junction bases left unmatched: 2. Variable domain in full (rest from reference TRBV11-1 and TRBJ2-5): EAEVAQSPRYKITEKSQAVAFWCDPISGHATLYWYRQILGQGPELLVQFQDESVVDDSQLPKDRFSAERLKGVDSTLKIQPAELGDSAMYLCASSSGLAETQYFGPGTRLLVL.

The rearrangement uses TRBV6-1 and TRBJ1-2; TRBD1 matches at 7 bases. V trimming: 11 bases; J trimming: 3 bases; junction bases outside the gene matches: 3. The CDR3 runs to 11 residues. Looked up from germline, CDR1 is MNHNS and CDR2 is SASEGT. CDR3 nucleotides: TGTGCCGACAGGGATTACTATGGCTACACCTTC. Residues: CADRDYYGYTF.

This chain links TRBV5-1 with TRBJ1-1; TRBD1 aligns across 10 bases. The ends lost 2 bases at V and 0 bases at J; junction bases unmatched: 7. Looked up from germline, CDR1 is SGHRS and CDR2 is YFSETQ. The CDR3 runs to 17 residues. CDR3 DNA: TGCGCCAGCAGCTTAGGCGGGACAGGGGACATGAACACTGAAGCTTTCTTT. This gives the protein CASSLGGTGDMNTEAFF.

This chain uses TRBV21-1 with TRBJ1-4; TRBD1 is the table's D call, not checked against the DNA. TRBV21-1 is a known pseudogene. The CDR3 runs 15 residues. CDR3 coding DNA: TGTGCCAGCAGCAAATTATGGCCCGTTAATGAAAAACTGTTTTTT. Its translation: CASSKLWPVNEKLFF.

The chain links TRBV4-2 to TRBJ1-2; 7 bases are shared with TRBD1. The CDR3 consists of 17 residues. Trimming cost V 0 bases and J 5 bases; bases outside gene matches: 12. Per germline, CDR1 LGHNA and CDR2 YNFKEQ. Here the CDR3 DNA reads TGTGCCAGCAGCCAAGATGAGGTAGGGGGCGACCATTATGGCTACACCTTC. Protein sequence: CASSQDEVGGDHYGYTF.

The gene calls are TRBV7-8 and TRBJ2-2, with a tentative D call TRBD2 (6 bases). V lost 0 bases to trimming and J lost 9 bases, with 23 bases between them. Per germline, CDR1 SGHVS and CDR2 FQNEAQ. This CDR3 is 18 amino acids long. CDR3 residues: CASSLALLGEVPPRELFF. The DNA for the CDR3 is TGTGCCAGCAGCTTAGCCCTCCTGGGGGAGGTACCTCCAAGGGAGCTGTTTTTT.